One sample yielded the 31 T cell receptor beta chains listed below, sequenced in a study of cytomegalovirus exposure and HLA in healthy donors. PCR amplification relied on 60 Vbeta primers (plus 13 Jbeta primers). Using immunoSEQ multiplex PCR, the repertoire was profiled, and TCRdb retains in-frame clones only, with some absent. The sample contains some 76,000 clones, approximately 72% of which appear only once. Material: PBMCs. The source of these receptors is a woman aged 40 to 49 in good health and CMV-seropositive.

This chain connects TRBV30 to TRBJ1-2, with a possible D match to TRBD1 (6 bases). In germline, CDR1 is GTSNPN, CDR2 SVGIG (reference sequence). Trimming cost V 8 bases and J 7 bases, with 11 bases left between them. The CDR3 runs to 10 residues. The CDR3 DNA is TGTGCCCTCGGGACACTTGGCTACACCTTC. As protein: CALGTLGYTF.

The rearrangement links TRBV5-8 to TRBJ1-1; TRBD1 matches 8 bases. CDR1 is SGHTS, CDR2 YDEGEE, per germline. V gave up 2 bases and J gave up 10 bases; unmatched junction bases: 4. This CDR3 spans 12 amino acids. This chain's CDR3 is CASSFRGLGAFF. As DNA, the CDR3 is TGTGCCAGCAGCTTCAGGGGGCTGGGAGCTTTCTTT.

The V call is TRBV7-2, the J call TRBJ1-2; D remains ambiguous. The V and J ends lost 3 bases and 6 bases respectively, with 11 bases between them. The V gene's germline CDR1 is SGHTA and CDR2 FQGNSA. CDR3 length: 13 residues. CDR3 bases: TGTGCCAGCAGCTTGGTTCCCGGGAATGGCTACACCTTC. Protein: CASSLVPGNGYTF.

The chain recombines TRBV28 with TRBJ1-5, with 7 bases identical to TRBD1. The length of the CDR3 is 16 residues. Germline trimming cut 9 bases from V and 7 bases from J; bases unmatched to any gene: 18. Germline-derived CDR1 and CDR2 are MDHEN and SYDVKM. CDR3 sequence (DNA): TGTGCCAGTAAGACAGGGTCGATAGGAAAGGGGCAGCCCCAGCATTTT. Amino acid sequence: CASKTGSIGKGQPQHF.

Only one count was recorded for this clone. CDR3 residues: CASSPSNGRGEKLFF. CDR3 coding DNA: TGCGCCAGCAGCCCCAGTAATGGGAGAGGCGAAAAACTGTTTTTT. The chain links TRBV5-1 to TRBJ1-4, with D uncertain. Trimming took 4 bases from V and 8 from J, leaving 18 bases between them. Germline CDR1 and CDR2: SGHRS and YFSETQ. CDR3 length equals 15 residues.

The chain uses TRBV9 and TRBJ1-2; possible D gene TRBD1, 5 bases. From germline, CDR1 is SGDLS and CDR2 YYNGEE. This CDR3 has 14 amino acids. Trimming removed 3 bases at V and 8 bases at J, with 17 bases between. DNA for the CDR3: TGTGCCAGCAGCGCCGGGACTCCCCTCGGGGGCTACACCTTC. It translates to CASSAGTPLGGYTF.

This rearrangement joins TRBV5-8 to TRBJ2-3, with a tentative D call TRBD1 (5 bases). Germline loops: CDR1 SGHTS, CDR2 YDEGEE. The CDR3 consists of 15 residues. Trimming stripped 0 bases from V and 5 bases from J, with 13 bases between. This CDR3 reads CASSLVRVGKDTQYF. The CDR3 region has the DNA TGTGCCAGCAGCTTGGTCAGGGTAGGAAAAGATACGCAGTATTTT. Full variable domain (remainder filled in from reference TRBV5-8 and TRBJ2-3): EAGVTQSPTHLIKTRGQQATLRCSPISGHTSVYWYQQALGLGLQFLLWYDEGEERNRGNFPPRFSGRQFPNYSSELNVNALELEDSALYLCASSLVRVGKDTQYFGPGTRLTVL.

This chain uses TRBV11-3 with TRBJ1-6, with TRBD1 as a possible D gene (6 bases). V lost 5 bases to trimming and J lost 8 bases, with 10 bases between them. Per germline, CDR1 SGHNT and CDR2 YENEEA. This CDR3 contains 13 residues. CDR3 region: CASSLHRDSPLHF. CDR3 DNA: TGTGCCAGCAGCCTCCACAGGGATTCACCCCTCCACTTT.

V and J are TRBV19 and TRBJ2-1, with 15 bases lining up with TRBD2. CDR1 and CDR2 (germline): LNHDA, SQIVND (reference sequence). Losses at the gene ends were 6 bases for V and 3 bases for J; bases not matched to a gene: 3. CDR3 length: 16 residues. CDR3 protein: CASRPGLAGGYNEQFF. DNA for the CDR3: TGTGCCAGTAGACCGGGACTAGCGGGGGGCTACAATGAGCAGTTCTTC.

V usage is TRBV6-4 and J usage is TRBJ1-5; maybe TRBD1 (5 bases). In germline, CDR1 is MRHNA, CDR2 SNTAGT. The CDR3 is 15 amino acids. V shed 2 bases and J shed 1 base, with 9 bases lying between them. DNA of the CDR3: TGTGCCAGCAGTGACCGAAGGGGAAGCAATCAGCCCCAGCATTTT. It is translated as CASSDRRGSNQPQHF.

The J gene is TRBJ1-6, the V gene TRBV4-3; 7 positions agree with TRBD1. V was clipped by 0 bases and J by 5 bases; unmatched bases: 4. CDR1 and CDR2 from the germline V gene are LGHNA and YSLEER. The CDR3 has 16 residues. The CDR3 loop reads CASSQDGRGDNSPLHF. As DNA, the CDR3 is TGCGCCAGCAGCCAAGATGGCAGGGGGGATAATTCACCCCTCCACTTT.

This chain joins TRBV19 and TRBJ1-2, with D possibly TRBD1 on 6 matching bases. Germline CDR1 LNHDA, CDR2 SQIVND (reference sequence). V was trimmed by 9 bases and J by 3 bases, leaving 11 bases between them. CDR3 length equals 12 residues. CDR3 coding DNA: TGTGCCAGCTACCGACAGGACTATGGCTACACCTTC. This gives the protein CASYRQDYGYTF.

The CDR3 spells CASSQGRGNYGYTF. The CDR3 nucleotides read TGTGCCAGCAGCCAAGGACGGGGAAACTATGGCTACACCTTC. The chain links TRBV11-1 to TRBJ1-2; D not resolved. The CDR3 has 14 amino acids. V lost 5 bases to trimming and J lost 2 bases, with 12 bases between them. The V gene's germline CDR1 is SGHAT and CDR2 FQDESV (reference sequence).

The chain couples TRBV5-1 to TRBJ2-6; no definite D call. CDR3 length equals 16 residues. Germline CDR1 and CDR2: SGHRS and YFSETQ. The V end lost 4 bases, the J end lost 0 bases, and 11 bases lay between the germline ends. CDR3 amino acids: CASSHGSRSGANVLTF. In nucleotides, the CDR3 is TGCGCCAGCAGCCACGGGTCCCGCTCTGGGGCCAACGTCCTGACTTTC.

The DNA for the CDR3 is TGTGCCAGCTCCCTTGATGAGAATCAGCCCCAGCATTTT. Translation: CASSLDENQPQHF. The chain joins TRBV18 to TRBJ1-5; D unresolved. V was pared by 6 bases and J by 4 bases, with 10 bases between. The germline CDR1 and CDR2 sequences are KGHSH and LQKENI. The length of the CDR3 is 13 residues.

This clone was counted a single time. The chain links TRBV7-7 to TRBJ1-1; unclear D gene. Germline V gene sequence: CDR1 SSHAT, CDR2 FNYEAQ (reference sequence). The CDR3 is 15 residues long. The V end lost 5 bases, the J end lost 0 bases, and 13 bases lay between the germline ends. CDR3 residues: CASSPSGIMNTEAFF. The CDR3 bases are TGTGCCAGCAGCCCGTCGGGGATCATGAACACTGAAGCTTTCTTT.

As for this clone: The sample has other DNA sequences that encode this CDR3 too. The chain employs TRBV19 and TRBJ2-7; 9 bases map to TRBD1. Germline V gives CDR1 LNHDA, CDR2 SQIVND (reference sequence). J gave up 3 bases and V 3 bases, and 3 bases lay outside the gene matches. CDR3 length: 14 residues. CDR3 sequence: CASSIGTGFYEQYF. In DNA form, the CDR3 reads TGTGCCAGTAGTATTGGGACAGGGTTCTACGAGCAGTACTTC.

The chain's CDR3 is CASSLDTGGVDGYTF. The CDR3 DNA is TGTGCCAGCAGCTTAGACACAGGGGGCGTTGATGGCTACACCTTC. This chain joins TRBV7-2 and TRBJ1-2; 9 nucleotides agree with TRBD1. CDR3 size: 15 residues. Per the germline V gene, CDR1 is SGHTA and CDR2 is FQGNSA. Germline trimming cut 1 base from V and 6 bases from J; bases unmatched to any gene: 6. Complete variable domain (other parts from reference TRBV7-2 and TRBJ1-2): GAGVSQSPSNKVTEKGKDVELRCDPISGHTALYWYRQSLGQGLEFLIYFQGNSAPDKSGLPSDRFSAERTGGSVSTLTIQRTQQEDSAVYLCASSLDTGGVDGYTFGSGTRLTVV.

The genes are TRBV28 and TRBJ2-3, with 7 bases aligning to TRBD2. The ends lost 2 bases at V and 2 bases at J; junction bases unmatched: 1. The germline CDR1 and CDR2 sequences are MDHEN and SYDVKM. The CDR3 is 14 residues long. The DNA of the CDR3 is TGTGCCAGCAGTTTAGGGACTAACACAGATACGCAGTATTTT. Its translation is CASSLGTNTDTQYF.

The V gene is TRBV28, the J gene TRBJ2-6, with D unclear. V was shortened by 3 bases and J by 4 bases, with 7 bases between the two germline ends. The CDR3 sequence is 14 residues long. Per the germline V gene, CDR1 is MDHEN and CDR2 is SYDVKM. This CDR3 is CASSLSPGANVLTF. The CDR3, as DNA: TGTGCCAGCAGTTTGTCCCCAGGGGCCAACGTCCTGACTTTC. Together with reference TRBV28 and TRBJ2-6, the CDR3 gives the full variable domain: DVKVTQSSRYLVKRTGEKVFLECVQDMDHENMFWYRQDPGLGLRLIYFSYDVKMKEKGDIPEGYSVSREKKERFSLILESASTNQTSMYLCASSLSPGANVLTFGAGSRLTVL.

This clone is a singleton in its sample. V usage is TRBV29-1 and J usage is TRBJ2-3, with D perhaps matching TRBD1 (6 bases). Trimming took off 6 bases at V and 1 base at J, with 11 bases between the two ends. This CDR3 contains 13 residues. The germline V gene encodes CDR1 SQVTM and CDR2 ANQGSEA. The CDR3 sequence is CSVGDIGTDTQYF. CDR3 nucleotide sequence: TGCAGCGTGGGGGACATAGGCACAGATACGCAGTATTTT.

This chain uses TRBV27 with TRBJ2-7, with D hard to call. Trimming stripped 0 bases from V and 0 bases from J, with 6 bases between. Germline V gives CDR1 MNHEY, CDR2 SMNVEV (reference sequence). The CDR3 is 14 residues long. CDR3: CASSLSYSSYEQYF. The DNA of the CDR3 is TGTGCCAGCAGTTTATCCTACAGCTCCTACGAGCAGTACTTC.

The rearrangement uses TRBV19 and TRBJ1-6, with D maybe TRBD1 (5 bases). Germline V gene lookup returns CDR1 LNHDA and CDR2 SQIVND (reference sequence). Trimming shortened V by 8 bases and J by 4 bases, and 15 bases separated the two germline ends. The CDR3 totals 15 residues. CDR3 residues: CASRGTDNYNSPLHF. DNA for the CDR3: TGTGCCAGTCGGGGGACGGACAATTATAATTCACCCCTCCACTTT.

This clone appeared a few times. This chain links TRBV29-1 with TRBJ2-5; possibly TRBD1 for D (6 bases). The CDR3 is made up of 12 amino acids. The V gene lost 3 bases and the J gene lost 3 bases, with 8 bases spanning the gap. Germline-derived CDR1 and CDR2 are SQVTM and ANQGSEA. The CDR3: CSVDHREETQYF. The CDR3 region has the DNA TGCAGCGTTGACCACAGGGAAGAGACCCAGTACTTC.

The chain employs TRBV4-3 and TRBJ2-7; 10 positions match TRBD2. This CDR3 spans 17 amino acids. Trimming took 0 bases from V and 1 from J; bases not matched to a gene: 6. The germline gives CDR1 LGHNA, CDR2 YSLEER. The CDR3 loop reads CASSQDWLAGASYEQYF. The CDR3 DNA reads TGCGCCAGCAGCCAAGATTGGCTAGCGGGGGCATCCTACGAGCAGTACTTC.

This clone was detected once. The V gene is TRBV18, the J gene TRBJ2-2; TRBD2 matches 9 bases. The CDR3 has 16 amino acids. Unmatched junction bases numbered 8, after V lost 4 bases and J lost 5 bases. Per germline, CDR1 KGHSH and CDR2 LQKENI. The CDR3 sequence: CASSRAGGDATGELFF. The CDR3 bases are TGTGCCAGCTCACGTGCGGGAGGGGACGCTACCGGGGAGCTGTTTTTT.

This chain uses TRBV6-4 with TRBJ1-2, with 12 bases identical to TRBD1. CDR3 length: 18 residues. Trimming cost V 5 bases and J 0 bases; bases outside gene matches: 10. Germline V CDR1 and CDR2: MRHNA, SNTAGT. The CDR3 sequence: CASSLYSGDRGPNYGYTF. The DNA of the CDR3 is TGTGCCAGCAGTCTATACTCCGGGGACAGGGGGCCTAACTATGGCTACACCTTC.

This clone appeared a single time. V usage is TRBV27 and J usage is TRBJ2-7; the D gene is possibly TRBD2 (7 bases). Trimming removed 5 bases from V and 9 bases from J, with 26 bases in between. In germline, CDR1 is MNHEY, CDR2 SMNVEV (reference sequence). This CDR3 spans 16 amino acids. DNA for the CDR3: TGTGCCAGCAGTCCCTGGCCGGGCCTAGGGGGGGCTGGGCAGTACTTC. Translation: CASSPWPGLGGAGQYF.

This clone was found once. The chain is built from TRBV6-1 and TRBJ2-7; possibly TRBD1 for D (6 bases). Germline V gives CDR1 MNHNS, CDR2 SASEGT. V lost 10 bases and J lost 4, with 17 bases in between. This CDR3 has 13 residues. In DNA form, the CDR3 reads TGTGCCACGAACCAGGGACATTATTACGAGCAGTACTTC. Its protein product is CATNQGHYYEQYF.

The rearrangement links TRBV6-1 to TRBJ2-1; perhaps TRBD2 as D (6 bases). V was pared by 7 bases and J by 7 bases, with 17 bases between. The CDR3 covers 14 residues. Germline V CDR1 and CDR2: MNHNS, SASEGT. The CDR3 region is CASTPLWGGNEQFF. In DNA, the CDR3 is TGTGCCAGCACCCCCCTTTGGGGAGGAAATGAGCAGTTCTTC.

The chain couples TRBV30 to TRBJ1-2; TRBD1 agrees at 11 bases. The CDR3 sequence is 13 residues long. Germline CDR1 GTSNPN, CDR2 SVGIG (reference sequence). J gave up 8 bases and V 0 bases, and 2 bases lay outside the gene matches. The CDR3 DNA reads TGTGCCTGGAGTGTGGACAGGGGGCAGGGCTACACCTTC. It codes for CAWSVDRGQGYTF.